A selection of T cell receptor beta chains follows, all from one sample in a study of blood T cells in healthy people across ages. TCRdb itself ran the 5' RACE reads through MiXCR, one entry per CDR3 protein. The sample includes hundreds of thousands of distinct CDR3 sequences, about a third seen only once; the top ten take approximately 15%. Sequenced: blood. Receptor source: a woman aged 80 or over in good health. Each CDR3 is given with its conserved first and last residue. D genes are given only for firm matches. Clone size is shown for a subset of rows, as once, few, many or a class of expanded clone.

CDR3 length: 18; clone size: .; D gene: .; J gene: TRBJ1-2; V gene: TRBV6-1; CDR3 protein: CASSAGGYSERRNYGYTF; CDR3 DNA: TGTGCCAGCAGTGCGGGGGGTTATTCAGAGCGCCGTAACTATGGCTACACCTTC
CDR3 length: 13; clone size: .; D gene: TRBD1; J gene: TRBJ2-3; V gene: TRBV29-1; CDR3 protein: CSPLGTDTDTQYF; CDR3 DNA: TGCAGCCCCCTAGGGACAGACACAGATACGCAGTATTTT
CDR3 length: 13; clone size: many; D gene: .; J gene: TRBJ2-2; V gene: TRBV7-9; CDR3 protein: CASSLEGAGELFF; CDR3 DNA: TGTGCCAGCAGCTTAGAGGGGGCCGGGGAGCTGTTTTTT
CDR3 length: 13; clone size: .; D gene: TRBD1; J gene: TRBJ2-5; V gene: TRBV19; CDR3 protein: CASSAGGRETQYF; CDR3 DNA: TGTGCCAGTAGTGCAGGGGGCAGAGAGACCCAGTACTTC
CDR3 length: 13; clone size: once; D gene: .; J gene: TRBJ2-1; V gene: TRBV19; CDR3 protein: CASRGNGYNERFF; CDR3 DNA: TGTGCCAGTAGGGGGAATGGCTACAATGAGCGGTTCTTC
CDR3 length: 15; clone size: few; D gene: TRBD2; J gene: TRBJ2-1; V gene: TRBV7-8; CDR3 protein: CASRAGTSGTSEQFF; CDR3 DNA: TGTGCCAGCCGAGCCGGGACTAGCGGCACCTCTGAGCAGTTCTTC
CDR3 length: 15; clone size: .; D gene: .; J gene: TRBJ2-7; V gene: TRBV5-5; CDR3 protein: CASSLEDSISYEQYF; CDR3 DNA: TGTGCCAGCAGCTTGGAGGACAGCATTAGCTACGAGCAGTACTTC
CDR3 length: 15; clone size: many; D gene: .; J gene: TRBJ2-7; V gene: TRBV9; CDR3 protein: CASSARALGPSEQYF; CDR3 DNA: TGTGCCAGCAGCGCCCGGGCCCTTGGGCCCTCCGAGCAGTACTTC
CDR3 length: 17; clone size: .; D gene: TRBD2; J gene: TRBJ2-1; V gene: TRBV9; CDR3 protein: CASSPGVGTSGHNEQFF; CDR3 DNA: TGTGCCAGCAGCCCGGGGGTGGGGACTAGCGGCCACAATGAGCAGTTCTTC
CDR3 length: 14; clone size: .; D gene: .; J gene: TRBJ2-5; V gene: TRBV20-1; CDR3 protein: CSARAGTEQETQYF; CDR3 DNA: TGCAGTGCTAGAGCCGGGACGGAACAAGAGACCCAGTACTTC
CDR3 length: 15; clone size: .; D gene: .; J gene: TRBJ1-1; V gene: TRBV5-1; CDR3 protein: CASSLLRAVNTEAFF; CDR3 DNA: TGCGCCAGCAGCTTGCTTCGGGCGGTGAACACTGAAGCTTTCTTT
CDR3 length: 15; clone size: many; D gene: .; J gene: TRBJ2-5; V gene: TRBV11-2; CDR3 protein: CASSLMGQDQETQYF; CDR3 DNA: TGTGCCAGCAGCTTAATGGGCCAGGACCAAGAGACCCAGTACTTC
CDR3 length: 14; clone size: .; D gene: .; J gene: TRBJ1-5; V gene: TRBV3-1; CDR3 protein: CASSFYQGNQPQHF; CDR3 DNA: TGTGCCAGCAGCTTCTATCAGGGCAATCAGCCCCAGCATTTT
CDR3 length: 12; clone size: many; D gene: .; J gene: TRBJ2-7; V gene: TRBV18; CDR3 protein: CASSPNDSEQYF; CDR3 DNA: TGTGCCAGCTCACCAAACGACAGCGAGCAGTACTTC
CDR3 length: 17; clone size: many; D gene: TRBD1; J gene: TRBJ2-1; V gene: TRBV12-3/TRBV12-4; CDR3 protein: CASRELPGQGARGEQFF; CDR3 DNA: TGTGCCAGCAGAGAACTTCCGGGACAGGGGGCAAGAGGTGAGCAGTTCTTC
CDR3 length: 15; clone size: many; D gene: TRBD2; J gene: TRBJ2-3; V gene: TRBV9; CDR3 protein: CASSVAGGPRDTQYF; CDR3 DNA: TGTGCCAGCAGCGTAGCGGGGGGGCCGAGAGATACGCAGTATTTT
CDR3 length: 16; clone size: many; D gene: TRBD1; J gene: TRBJ2-1; V gene: TRBV7-3; CDR3 protein: CASSLSPRGLYNEQFF; CDR3 DNA: TGTGCCAGCAGCTTATCCCCCAGGGGGCTCTACAATGAGCAGTTCTTC
CDR3 length: 12; clone size: .; D gene: .; J gene: TRBJ2-1; V gene: TRBV29-1; CDR3 protein: CSVVPDSYERFF; CDR3 DNA: TGCAGCGTTGTCCCGGACAGTTATGAGCGGTTCTTC
CDR3 length: 18; clone size: .; D gene: .; J gene: TRBJ2-3; V gene: TRBV11-2; CDR3 protein: CASSLGIFDRRSTDTQYF; CDR3 DNA: TGTGCCAGCAGTTTAGGAATATTTGACAGAAGAAGCACAGATACGCAGTATTTT
CDR3 length: 13; clone size: many; D gene: .; J gene: TRBJ2-5; V gene: TRBV20-1; CDR3 protein: CSAPSGHQETQYF; CDR3 DNA: TGCAGTGCCCCGAGCGGGCACCAAGAGACCCAGTACTTC
CDR3 length: 14; clone size: many; D gene: .; J gene: TRBJ2-3; V gene: TRBV10-3; CDR3 protein: CAISAAGPTDTQYF; CDR3 DNA: TGTGCCATCAGTGCGGCGGGGCCGACAGATACGCAGTATTTT
CDR3 length: 11; clone size: many; D gene: .; J gene: TRBJ2-3; V gene: TRBV20-1; CDR3 protein: CSVGTTDTQYF; CDR3 DNA: TGCAGTGTCGGGACAACGGATACGCAGTATTTT
CDR3 length: 13; clone size: many; D gene: TRBD1; J gene: TRBJ1-1; V gene: TRBV27; CDR3 protein: CASSLTGFGEAFF; CDR3 DNA: TGTGCCAGCAGTCTGACAGGGTTCGGAGAAGCTTTCTTT
CDR3 length: 15; clone size: many; D gene: .; J gene: TRBJ2-7; V gene: TRBV5-1; CDR3 protein: CASSFHHRVNYEQYF; CDR3 DNA: TGCGCCAGCAGCTTTCACCACAGGGTTAACTACGAGCAGTACTTC
CDR3 length: 17; clone size: many; D gene: TRBD2; J gene: TRBJ2-5; V gene: TRBV5-6; CDR3 protein: CASSLTSGGAGQETQYF; CDR3 DNA: TGTGCCAGCAGCTTGACTAGCGGGGGGGCGGGGCAAGAGACCCAGTACTTC
CDR3 length: 13; clone size: .; D gene: .; J gene: TRBJ1-1; V gene: TRBV7-9; CDR3 protein: CASSTSAFTEAFF; CDR3 DNA: TGTGCCAGCAGCACTTCGGCCTTCACTGAAGCTTTCTTT
CDR3 length: 16; clone size: .; D gene: .; J gene: TRBJ2-7; V gene: TRBV24-1; CDR3 protein: CATSDTSATGVYEQYF; CDR3 DNA: TGTGCCACCAGTGATACCTCTGCTACGGGAGTGTACGAGCAGTACTTC
CDR3 length: 14; clone size: .; D gene: TRBD2; J gene: TRBJ2-7; V gene: TRBV29-1; CDR3 protein: CSVGSGVSSYEQYF; CDR3 DNA: TGCAGCGTCGGTAGCGGGGTTAGCTCCTACGAGCAGTACTTC
CDR3 length: 16; clone size: once; D gene: .; J gene: TRBJ1-1; V gene: TRBV14; CDR3 protein: CASSRRAGLGGTEAFF; CDR3 DNA: TGTGCCAGCAGCCGCAGGGCAGGCCTGGGGGGCACTGAAGCTTTCTTT
CDR3 length: 12; clone size: .; D gene: .; J gene: TRBJ2-6; V gene: TRBV20-1; CDR3 protein: CRGVSGANVLTF; CDR3 DNA: TGCAGGGGGGTCTCTGGGGCCAACGTCCTGACTTTC
CDR3 length: 13; clone size: .; D gene: .; J gene: TRBJ2-1; V gene: TRBV6-5; CDR3 protein: CASSWDLHNEQFF; CDR3 DNA: TGTGCCAGCAGTTGGGACCTTCACAATGAGCAGTTCTTC
CDR3 length: 16; clone size: many; D gene: TRBD2; J gene: TRBJ2-3; V gene: TRBV5-1; CDR3 protein: CASSLFSGGNTDTQYF; CDR3 DNA: TGTGCCAGCAGCTTATTTAGCGGGGGGAACACAGATACGCAGTATTTT
CDR3 length: 16; clone size: many; D gene: TRBD1; J gene: TRBJ1-2; V gene: TRBV9; CDR3 protein: CASSESGGLPDYGYTF; CDR3 DNA: TGTGCCAGCAGCGAGTCAGGGGGCCTACCGGACTATGGCTACACCTTC
CDR3 length: 16; clone size: few; D gene: .; J gene: TRBJ1-4; V gene: TRBV7-2; CDR3 protein: CASSLGASPANEKLFF; CDR3 DNA: TGTGCCAGCAGCTTAGGGGCCTCGCCGGCTAATGAAAAACTGTTTTTT
CDR3 length: 14; clone size: few; D gene: TRBD2; J gene: TRBJ2-1; V gene: TRBV11-2; CDR3 protein: CASSGAGEGQEQFF; CDR3 DNA: TGTGCCAGCAGCGGAGCGGGGGAGGGCCAAGAGCAGTTCTTC
CDR3 length: 16; clone size: .; D gene: .; J gene: TRBJ1-3; V gene: TRBV29-1; CDR3 protein: CSVGDLGGVPGNTIYF; CDR3 DNA: TGCAGCGTGGGGGACCTAGGAGGGGTTCCTGGAAACACCATATATTTT
CDR3 length: 17; clone size: .; D gene: TRBD1; J gene: TRBJ1-5; V gene: TRBV10-3; CDR3 protein: CAISESSWGTDNQPQHF; CDR3 DNA: TGTGCCATCAGTGAGTCGTCGTGGGGGACAGACAATCAGCCCCAGCATTTT
CDR3 length: 16; clone size: many; D gene: .; J gene: TRBJ1-1; V gene: TRBV12-3/TRBV12-4; CDR3 protein: CASSFLQGPLNTEAFF; CDR3 DNA: TGTGCCAGCAGTTTTTTGCAGGGGCCCCTGAACACTGAAGCTTTCTTT
CDR3 length: 14; clone size: few; D gene: .; J gene: TRBJ2-5; V gene: TRBV18; CDR3 protein: CASSSGRNQETQYF; CDR3 DNA: TGTGCCAGCTCGTCAGGACGGAACCAAGAGACCCAGTACTTC
CDR3 length: 13; clone size: .; D gene: TRBD2; J gene: TRBJ2-7; V gene: TRBV9; CDR3 protein: CASQPGLAGEQYF; CDR3 DNA: TGTGCCAGCCAACCGGGACTAGCAGGCGAGCAGTACTTC
CDR3 length: 13; clone size: .; D gene: .; J gene: TRBJ1-2; V gene: TRBV29-1; CDR3 protein: CSAPAGRGGGYTF; CDR3 DNA: TGCAGCGCCCCGGCAGGGCGCGGTGGTGGCTACACCTTC
CDR3 length: 19; clone size: .; D gene: TRBD1; J gene: TRBJ2-6; V gene: TRBV7-2; CDR3 protein: CASSLGGTGERSGANVLTF; CDR3 DNA: TGTGCCAGCAGCTTAGGAGGGACAGGGGAAAGATCTGGGGCCAACGTCCTGACTTTC
CDR3 length: 17; clone size: .; D gene: .; J gene: TRBJ1-3; V gene: TRBV12-3/TRBV12-4; CDR3 protein: CASSSPGGPSSGNTIYF; CDR3 DNA: TGTGCCAGCAGTTCGCCGGGAGGTCCTAGCTCTGGAAACACCATATATTTT
CDR3 length: 14; clone size: many; D gene: .; J gene: TRBJ1-2; V gene: TRBV29-1; CDR3 protein: CSVEARTRQGGYTF; CDR3 DNA: TGCAGCGTTGAAGCACGGACGCGGCAGGGCGGCTACACCTTC
CDR3 length: 15; clone size: .; D gene: .; J gene: TRBJ2-2; V gene: TRBV7-8; CDR3 protein: CASSLDVLNTGELFF; CDR3 DNA: TGTGCCAGCAGCTTGGACGTTTTGAACACCGGGGAGCTGTTTTTT
CDR3 length: 14; clone size: .; D gene: TRBD1; J gene: TRBJ1-1; V gene: TRBV30; CDR3 protein: CAWSPTNRGTEAFF; CDR3 DNA: TGTGCCTGGAGTCCCACAAACAGGGGCACTGAAGCTTTCTTT
CDR3 length: 14; clone size: .; D gene: .; J gene: TRBJ1-1; V gene: TRBV5-1; CDR3 protein: CASSTHTGNTEAFF; CDR3 DNA: TGCGCCAGCAGCACACACACAGGGAACACTGAAGCTTTCTTT
CDR3 length: 15; clone size: few; D gene: .; J gene: TRBJ2-3; V gene: TRBV6-6; CDR3 protein: CASSYKGATSNTQYF; CDR3 DNA: TGTGCCAGCAGTTACAAGGGAGCAACGTCGAATACGCAGTATTTT
CDR3 length: 12; clone size: .; D gene: .; J gene: TRBJ2-5; V gene: TRBV30; CDR3 protein: CAWSPQEETQYF; CDR3 DNA: TGTGCCTGGAGCCCGCAGGAAGAGACCCAGTACTTC
CDR3 length: 14; clone size: many; D gene: TRBD1; J gene: TRBJ2-3; V gene: TRBV28; CDR3 protein: CASSPGGTTDTQYF; CDR3 DNA: TGTGCCAGCAGTCCAGGGGGTACCACAGATACGCAGTATTTT
CDR3 length: 15; clone size: many; D gene: .; J gene: TRBJ2-3; V gene: TRBV6-4; CDR3 protein: CASSDSGTSTDTQYF; CDR3 DNA: TGTGCCAGCAGTGACTCAGGGACTAGCACAGATACGCAGTATTTT